Following are 24 T cell receptor beta chains from one sample sequenced in a study of PD-1 blockade in mismatch repair-deficient tumors. Sequencing was performed with immunoSEQ multiplex PCR; in TCRdb, only in-frame clones are kept and a portion is missing. This sample yields about 100,000 clones, of which 82% are seen a single time; around 5.8% belongs to the top ten. Sequenced material: peripheral blood, taken approximately 36 weeks after starting pembrolizumab. These receptors originate from an adult with mismatch repair-deficient cancer.

The chain employs TRBV7-3 and TRBJ1-1, with D perhaps matching TRBD1 (6 bases). Germline V gene lookup returns CDR1 SGHTA and CDR2 FQGTGA. V was cut by 4 bases and J by 2 bases, with 20 bases left in between. The length of the CDR3 is 17 residues. The CDR3 region is CASSSIGVGGENTEAFF. DNA for the CDR3: TGTGCCAGCAGCTCGATCGGGGTCGGGGGCGAAAACACTGAAGCTTTCTTT.

V is TRBV25-1 and J is TRBJ2-7; D unresolved. This CDR3 is 14 amino acids long. Germline V lookup: CDR1 MGHDK, CDR2 SYGVNS. V was trimmed by 3 bases and J by 2 bases, leaving 11 bases between them. In DNA, the CDR3 is TGTGCCAGCAGTGATTCCCTGGATACCTACGAGCAGTACTTC. It translates to CASSDSLDTYEQYF.

This clone was detected a few times. The chain has TRBV4-1 and TRBJ2-7; a weak D match, TRBD1 (5 bases). V was pared by 1 base and J by 2 bases, with 9 bases between. The germline V gene has CDR1 MGHRA and CDR2 YSYEKL. CDR3 length equals 14 residues. DNA for the CDR3: TGCGCCAGCAGCCAAGTCGGACACACCTACGAGCAGTACTTC. Protein product: CASSQVGHTYEQYF.

J is TRBJ1-1 and V is TRBV5-1; D gene uncertain. Germline V gene sequence: CDR1 SGHRS, CDR2 YFSETQ. This CDR3 is 14 amino acids long. Trimming removed 1 base from V and 8 bases from J, with 15 bases in between. The CDR3 reads CASSLNEGGREAFF. In DNA form, the CDR3 reads TGCGCCAGCAGCTTGAATGAGGGAGGTCGAGAAGCTTTCTTT. The full variable domain, in which reference TRBV5-1 and TRBJ1-1 provide the parts outside the CDR3, is KAGVTQTPRYLIKTRGQQVTLSCSPISGHRSVSWYQQTPGQGLQFLFEYFSETQRNKGNFPGRFSGRQFSNSRSEMNVSTLELGDSALYLCASSLNEGGREAFFGQGTRLTVV.

This clone was recorded once. The J gene is TRBJ2-4, the V gene TRBV2, with D hard to call. Germline V CDR1 and CDR2: SNHLY, FYNNEI. The CDR3 length is 14 residues. Trimming left V 4 bases short and J 1 base short, with 8 bases between. The CDR3 sequence is CASSVQAAKNIQYF. The CDR3 coding sequence is TGTGCCAGCAGTGTGCAGGCTGCCAAAAACATTCAGTACTTC.

This clone was recorded only once. The chain links TRBV2 to TRBJ2-7; 10 bases map to TRBD1. The germline V gene encodes CDR1 SNHLY and CDR2 FYNNEI. V lost 9 bases to trimming and J lost 2 bases; unmatched junction nucleotides: 13. The CDR3 sequence is 16 residues long. The CDR3 nucleotides are TGTGCCAGGGGGACAGGGGCTTTACGAATAACCTACGAGCAGTACTTC. It is translated as CARGTGALRITYEQYF.

The rearrangement joins TRBV19 to TRBJ2-1, with TRBD2 identical over 9 bases. The CDR3 contains 18 residues. V shed 4 bases, J shed 4 bases, and the junction held 14 bases outside the gene matches. The germline gives CDR1 LNHDA, CDR2 SQIVND (reference sequence). CDR3 sequence (DNA): TGTGCCAGTAGTACCCGACAGGGAGCGACTAGCGGATACAATGAGCAGTTCTTC. As protein: CASSTRQGATSGYNEQFF.

This clone was observed once. The chain joins TRBV7-9 to TRBJ2-3; D is possibly TRBD1 or TRBD2 (5 bases each). Trimming stripped 4 bases from V and 10 bases from J, with 12 bases between. The CDR3 runs 12 residues. The germline gives CDR1 SEHNR, CDR2 FQNEAQ (reference sequence). The CDR3, as DNA: TGTGCCAGCAGCTCCAGGGTGGAGGCGCAGTATTTT. It codes for CASSSRVEAQYF.

DNA of the CDR3: TGTGCCAGCAGTTCAGGTCAGATCACAGATACGCAGTATTTT. This sequence encodes CASSSGQITDTQYF. The V gene is TRBV28, the J gene TRBJ2-3, with D unresolved. Germline CDR1 and CDR2: MDHEN and SYDVKM. V was trimmed by 4 bases and J by 2 bases, leaving 10 bases between them. This CDR3 region has 14 residues.

The chain uses TRBV27 and TRBJ2-7; D unclear. The CDR3 spans 13 residues. Per germline, CDR1 MNHEY and CDR2 SMNVEV (reference sequence). Trimming left V 0 bases short and J 5 bases short, with 8 bases between. CDR3 bases: TGTGCCAGCAGTTTATCGAAATACCACGAGCAGTACTTC. Its protein product is CASSLSKYHEQYF.

The rearrangement joins TRBV6-5 to TRBJ1-1; D unresolved. Germline assignment: CDR1 MNHEY and CDR2 SVGAGI. The CDR3 totals 13 residues. Trimming took off 6 bases at V and 3 bases at J, with 11 bases between the two ends. CDR3 amino acids: CASRSGPHTEAFF. CDR3 coding DNA: TGTGCCAGCAGGTCCGGACCGCACACTGAAGCTTTCTTT.

This chain connects TRBV14 to TRBJ2-7; tentative D call: TRBD1 (5 bases). The CDR3 consists of 14 residues. The germline CDR1 and CDR2 sequences are SGHDN and FVKESK. The V end lost 4 bases, the J end lost 3 bases, and 13 bases lay between the germline ends. The CDR3 DNA reads as TGTGCCAGCAGCCCAAGGGGTTATTACTACGAGCAGTACTTC. Encoded protein: CASSPRGYYYEQYF.

The chain employs TRBV19 and TRBJ1-1; possible D gene TRBD1, 6 bases. The germline CDR1 and CDR2 sequences are LNHDA and SQIVND (reference sequence). V lost 6 bases and J 1 base, leaving 9 bases between the germline ends. This CDR3 contains 13 residues. The CDR3 nucleotides are TGTGCCAGTAGCCCGGGACAGAACACTGAAGCTTTCTTT. Encoded protein: CASSPGQNTEAFF.

This clone was detected only a few times. This chain connects TRBV7-9 to TRBJ2-7, with D uncertain. In germline, CDR1 is SEHNR, CDR2 FQNEAQ (reference sequence). The V gene lost 5 bases and the J gene lost 6 bases, with 8 bases spanning the gap. The CDR3 is 11 amino acids. The CDR3 bases are TGTGCCAGCAGCCCCCTCTCCGAGCAGTACTTC. Its translation is CASSPLSEQYF.

The chain recombines TRBV7-2 with TRBJ2-7; D not certain. This CDR3 has 13 amino acids. V lost 3 bases and J 0 bases, leaving 6 bases between the germline ends. From germline, CDR1 is SGHTA and CDR2 FQGNSA. CDR3 coding DNA: TGTGCCAGCAGCTTTAAGAGCTCCTACGAGCAGTACTTC. Translation: CASSFKSSYEQYF. Filled out from reference TRBV7-2 and TRBJ2-7, the complete variable domain reads GAGVSQSPSNKVTEKGKDVELRCDPISGHTALYWYRQSLGQGLEFLIYFQGNSAPDKSGLPSDRFSAERTGGSVSTLTIQRTQQEDSAVYLCASSFKSSYEQYFGPGTRLTVT.

As to this clone: Since a far larger clone is one base different, this is likely a read error. This chain uses TRBV5-4 with TRBJ1-2, with unresolved D. The CDR3 sequence is 14 residues long. Germline V gene lookup returns CDR1 SGHNT and CDR2 YYREEE (reference sequence). Trimming stripped 4 bases from V and 8 bases from J, with 18 bases between. The CDR3, as DNA: TGTGCCAGCAGCCAAGATTGGAGGGTCTACGGCTACACCTTC. Amino acids: CASSQDWRVYGYTF.

This clone was seen more than once but under ten times. The V gene is TRBV9, the J gene TRBJ1-2; D uncertain. There are 14 residues in the CDR3. V lost 3 bases, J lost 4 bases, and 13 bases lay in between. The germline CDR1 and CDR2 sequences are SGDLS and YYNGEE. The CDR3 reads CASSALIEGYGYTF. CDR3 in DNA: TGTGCCAGCAGCGCTCTGATTGAAGGCTATGGCTACACCTTC.

The V gene is TRBV30, the J gene TRBJ2-3; 10 bases match TRBD2. J lost 5 bases, V lost 0 bases, and 2 bases had no gene match. The CDR3 extends over 14 amino acids. From germline, CDR1 is GTSNPN and CDR2 SVGIG (reference sequence). The CDR3 bases are TGTGCCTGGAGTGTAGCGGGAGGGATAGATACGCAGTATTTT. This translates into CAWSVAGGIDTQYF. The full variable domain, completed using reference TRBV30 and TRBJ2-3, is SQTIHQWPATLVQPVGSPLSLECTVEGTSNPNLYWYRQAAGRGLQLLFYSVGIGQISSEVPQNLSASRPQDRQFILSSKKLLLSDSGFYLCAWSVAGGIDTQYFGPGTRLTVL.

The V and J genes are TRBV7-9 and TRBJ1-2, with 8 positions matching TRBD1. The CDR3 consists of 14 residues. CDR1 is SEHNR, CDR2 FQNEAQ, per germline (reference sequence). V dropped 5 bases and J dropped 2; count of bases not matched to a gene: 4. CDR3: CASSQGQENYGYTF. The CDR3 DNA follows: TGTGCCAGCAGCCAGGGACAGGAAAACTATGGCTACACCTTC.

V gene TRBV9 combines with J gene TRBJ2-2; 9 bases line up with TRBD1. J gave up 0 bases and V 3 bases, and 3 bases lay outside the gene matches. CDR3 length equals 16 residues. Per the germline V gene, CDR1 is SGDLS and CDR2 is YYNGEE. DNA for the CDR3: TGTGCCAGCAGCGCGGGGACAGGGACGAACACCGGGGAGCTGTTTTTT. Amino acids: CASSAGTGTNTGELFF.

This chain connects TRBV19 to TRBJ1-2; 8 bases agree with TRBD1. Germline V CDR1 and CDR2: LNHDA, SQIVND (reference sequence). The junction had 15 bases not matched to a gene; V was cut back by 0 bases and J by 6 bases. This CDR3 contains 18 residues. The CDR3 DNA follows: TGTGCCAGTAGTATAGATCGGGACAGGACCAGAAGGCGGCATGGCTACACCTTC. Its translation: CASSIDRDRTRRRHGYTF.

The chain combines TRBV5-8 with TRBJ2-3; D possibly matches TRBD1 or TRBD2 (6 bases each). This CDR3 has 16 amino acids. V was cut by 2 bases and J by 2 bases, with 15 bases left in between. Germline CDR1 and CDR2: SGHTS and YDEGEE. CDR3 coding DNA: TGTGCCAGCAGCTTCCGGGGGCGGTACGACACAGATACGCAGTATTTT. Protein sequence: CASSFRGRYDTDTQYF.

V usage is TRBV14 and J usage is TRBJ2-1; D is unclear. With 4 bases removed from V and 4 bases from J, the gap between germline ends came to 11 bases. Germline-derived CDR1 and CDR2 are SGHDN and FVKESK. The CDR3 consists of 14 residues. DNA of the CDR3: TGTGCCAGCAGCCCCCCTCCACCTTACAATGAGCAGTTCTTC. Protein sequence: CASSPPPPYNEQFF. Variable domain in full (rest from reference TRBV14 and TRBJ2-1): EAGVTQFPSHSVIEKGQTVTLRCDPISGHDNLYWYRRVMGKEIKFLLHFVKESKQDESGMPNNRFLAERTGGTYSTLKVQPAELEDSGVYFCASSPPPPYNEQFFGPGTRLTVL.

V usage is TRBV4-2 and J usage is TRBJ2-5; 12 bases are a match to TRBD1. This CDR3 has 17 amino acids. The V segment lost 0 bases and the J segment 5 bases; nucleotides outside the gene matches: 7. CDR1 LGHNA and CDR2 YNFKEQ come from the germline V gene. The CDR3 DNA reads TGTGCCAGCAGCCAAGATACGGGACAGGGGGCGGGGGAGACCCAGTACTTC. It yields the protein CASSQDTGQGAGETQYF.